This T cell receptor (beta chain) was documented in a study of Ad26.COV2.S vaccination and SARS-CoV-2 variants. Assay used: immunoSEQ multiplex PCR; TCRdb lists only in-frame clones, some missing. The table has 380,000 or so clones, approximately 90% seen once. Sample treatment: roughly 18 received Ad26.COV2.S at low or high dose, single or two shots; roughly 5 received placebo; per-sample allocation not given. Sampling was performed 63 days after the first vaccine or placebo injection. The material was peripheral blood, obtained in a trial of Ad26.COV2.S vaccine versus placebo. The source is a person aged 18-65 years who received the Ad26.COV2.S COVID-19 vaccine or a placebo.

CDR3 DNA: TGCGCCAGCAGGGAGTCCGGGACAGGGGATGAAAAACTGTTTTTT. It codes for CASRESGTGDEKLFF. The V gene is TRBV5-1, the J gene TRBJ1-4; 10 bases line up with TRBD1. The V gene end was trimmed by 5 bases and the J gene end by 6 bases; junction bases not matched to a gene: 7. This CDR3 contains 15 residues. The V gene's germline CDR1 is SGHRS and CDR2 YFSETQ.